Listed below are T cell receptor beta chains from one sample, sequenced in a study of shared clonotypes between healthy human individuals. Repertoires were generated with immunoSEQ multiplex PCR, while TCRdb's copy carries only in-frame clones and drops some. This table holds 1,500,000 or so clones, approximately 98.5% found once. Sequencing was carried out using naive CD4+ T cells sorted from blood. Receptors originate from a man aged 30 to 45 in good health. Each CDR3 is given with its conserved first and last residue. D genes are given only for firm matches. Size is stated for part of the rows, as once, few or many counts, or as a class when the clone is expanded.

clone size	J gene	D gene	V gene	CDR3 DNA	CDR3 protein
-	TRBJ2-3	-	TRBV14	TGTGCCAGCAGCATGTATGAGAGCACAGATACGCAGTATTTT	CASSMYESTDTQYF
-	TRBJ1-2	TRBD1	TRBV11-2	TGTGCCAGCAGCTTACCCCGGGACAGGACATATGGCTACACCTTC	CASSLPRDRTYGYTF
-	TRBJ2-7	-	TRBV5-1	TGCGCCAGCAGCACGGGACTCACAACCTACGAGCAGTACTTC	CASSTGLTTYEQYF
-	TRBJ2-3	TRBD2	TRBV18	TGTGCCAGCTCACCCCTTAGGGAGCTAGCGGGACGCACAGATACGCAGTATTTT	CASSPLRELAGRTDTQYF
-	TRBJ2-7	-	TRBV5-1	TGCGCCAGCAGCTTGGGAACAGGCAGAGATGAGCAGTACTTC	CASSLGTGRDEQYF
-	TRBJ2-1	-	TRBV18	TGTGCCAGCTCACCAAGCAGGTATGATGAGCAGTTCTTC	CASSPSRYDEQFF
-	TRBJ2-3	TRBD2	TRBV12-5	TGTGCTAGTGGTTTGGTAATAGCGGGAGGGCCTGCAGATACGCAGTATTTT	CASGLVIAGGPADTQYF
-	TRBJ2-1	-	TRBV15	TGTGCCACCAGCAGAAGTTACAATGAGCAGTTCTTC	CATSRSYNEQFF
-	TRBJ1-1	-	TRBV5-1	TGCGCCAGCAGCTTGGAGAGGACTACAATGACTTTCTTT	CASSLERTTMTFF
once	TRBJ1-2	-	TRBV7-9	TGTGCCAGCAGCCAACAGGGAAGAGGCTATGGCTACACCTTC	CASSQQGRGYGYTF
-	TRBJ2-5	-	TRBV5-6	TGTGCCAGCAGCCCAAACAGGGTCCCACAACCTAACCAGTACTTC	CASSPNRVPQPNQYF
-	TRBJ2-7	-	TRBV21-1	TGTGCCAGCAGCAAAGATAAGGGGCAGGGGACTAACGAGCAGTACTTC	CASSKDKGQGTNEQYF
-	TRBJ2-3	-	TRBV5-4	TGTGCCAGCAGCTTGGAGCTAGAGACAGATACGCAGTATTTT	CASSLELETDTQYF
-	TRBJ2-7	-	TRBV27	TGTGCCAGCAGTTTAACGGGCCTTATCCCCTCCTACGAGCAGTACTTC	CASSLTGLIPSYEQYF
once	TRBJ1-5	TRBD1	TRBV19	TGTGCCAGCCTCCCGGGACAGGGAGGTCAGCCCCAGCATTTT	CASLPGQGGQPQHF
-	TRBJ2-3	-	TRBV29-1	TGCAGCGCCCTGTACGGATGGGTTGGCACAGATACGCAGTATTTT	CSALYGWVGTDTQYF
-	TRBJ1-5	-	TRBV5-6	TGTGCCAGCAGCAGCGCAGGGCTACCTTATAGCAATCAGCCCCAGCATTTT	CASSSAGLPYSNQPQHF
-	TRBJ1-1	-	TRBV11-2	TGTGCCAGCAGCTTAGATCACGGCACTGAAGCTTTCTTT	CASSLDHGTEAFF
-	TRBJ2-2	TRBD1	TRBV9	TGTGCCAGCAGCCTGAGACAGGGGGCTCACACCGGGGAGCTGTTTTTT	CASSLRQGAHTGELFF
-	TRBJ2-1	TRBD1	TRBV4-1	TGCGCCAGCAGCCCCCCCCCGGACAGGAACTCCTACAATGAGCAGTTCTTC	CASSPPPDRNSYNEQFF
-	TRBJ2-1	TRBD2	TRBV6-5	TGTGCCAGCAGTCAGAGCGGGAGAGAGCAGTTCTTC	CASSQSGREQFF
-	TRBJ2-1	TRBD2	TRBV7-9	TGTGCCAGCAGGGCCCCCCGGGACTATCGTGACAATGAGCAGTTCTTC	CASRAPRDYRDNEQFF
-	TRBJ2-3	-	TRBV28	TGTGCCAGCACAACAGGGAGGACAGATACGCAGTATTTT	CASTTGRTDTQYF
-	TRBJ1-4	-	TRBV7-8	TGTGCCAGCAGCTTACGCCCGTCTAATGAAAAACTGTTTTTT	CASSLRPSNEKLFF
-	TRBJ2-1	-	TRBV5-4	TGTGCCAGCAGCTCTGACTGGATGCGGGGCAATGAGCAGTTCTTC	CASSSDWMRGNEQFF
once	TRBJ1-1	TRBD1	TRBV9	TGTGCCAGCAGCCCGACGGGACAGGGGGCGAATGAAGCTTTCTTT	CASSPTGQGANEAFF
-	TRBJ1-4	-	TRBV4-1	TGCGCCAGCAGCCTGAGGGAGGCAACTAATGAAAAACTGTTTTTT	CASSLREATNEKLFF
-	TRBJ2-6	TRBD1	TRBV28	TGTGCCGTCAACAGGGGTTCGGGGGCCAACGTCCTGACTTTC	CAVNRGSGANVLTF
-	TRBJ1-2	TRBD1	TRBV9	TGTGCCAGCAGCCCATCGACAGGGGCCTATGGCTACACCTTC	CASSPSTGAYGYTF
-	TRBJ2-1	-	TRBV29-1	TGCAGCGTTGAGTCGGGGAGGAGCACCTACAATGAGCAGTTCTTC	CSVESGRSTYNEQFF
-	TRBJ2-1	-	TRBV27	TGTGCCAGCACCCGCAGCTCCTACAATGAGCAGTTCTTC	CASTRSSYNEQFF
-	TRBJ2-1	TRBD1	TRBV2	TGTGCCAGCAGTGTGGACAGGGGAGGGAATGAGCAGTTCTTC	CASSVDRGGNEQFF
-	TRBJ2-2	-	TRBV4-2	TGTGCCAGCAGCCAAAAGCGAGTAGGCACCGGGGAGCTGTTTTTT	CASSQKRVGTGELFF
-	TRBJ2-7	-	TRBV6-1	TGTGCCACCCGAGCAGTAGCAGCGGGCGAGCAGTACTTC	CATRAVAAGEQYF
-	TRBJ2-3	TRBD2	TRBV2	TGTGCCAGTACCTCCGGCGGGAGGTTATCGGATACGCAGTATTTT	CASTSGGRLSDTQYF
-	TRBJ1-4	-	TRBV9	TGTGCCAGCAGCGTAGGGGCAGGGCCTAATGAAAAACTGTTTTTT	CASSVGAGPNEKLFF
-	TRBJ1-2	-	TRBV19	TGTGCCAGTAGTAACCCAACAGAGGGCGGCTACACCTTC	CASSNPTEGGYTF
-	TRBJ1-1	-	TRBV19	TGTGCCAGTAGTATAGCAGTATTCACTGAAGCTTTCTTT	CASSIAVFTEAFF
-	TRBJ2-1	-	TRBV10-1	TGCGCCAGCAGTGGATCAGTGGGGAGGACCAACAATGAGCAGTTCTTC	CASSGSVGRTNNEQFF
-	TRBJ2-1	-	TRBV19	TGTGCCAGTAGGGGACCTCGAGTGTTCTTC	CASRGPRVFF
-	TRBJ1-5	-	TRBV6-6	TGTGCCAGCAGTTACTCAGGGGGAGGGAATCAGCCCCAGCATTTT	CASSYSGGGNQPQHF
-	TRBJ2-7	-	TRBV5-4	TGTGCCAGCAGCACGGGAGTTTCCGAGCAGTACTTC	CASSTGVSEQYF